A single sample gave rise to the 23 T cell receptor beta chains below, sequenced in a study of early T cells in non-severe SARS-CoV-2 infection. One entry per CDR3 protein results from TCRdb running MiXCR on the 5' RACE reads. Here the sample spans some 96,000 distinct CDR3 sequences, 11% being singletons. The specimen was whole blood, collected at baseline. Receptor source: an adult who was a healthcare worker with PCR-confirmed SARS-CoV-2 infection or an uninfected control (not recorded which).

V is TRBV20-1 and J is TRBJ2-1; 8 bases align to TRBD1. The CDR3 is 14 residues long. The V segment lost 6 bases and the J segment 3 bases; nucleotides outside the gene matches: 7. The germline V gene encodes CDR1 DFQATT and CDR2 SNEGSKA (reference sequence). CDR3 residues: CSALTGEGYNEQFF. The CDR3 coding sequence is TGCAGTGCGTTGACAGGGGAAGGCTACAATGAGCAGTTCTTC.

The CDR3: CASSNDRVFYTEAFF. The CDR3 bases are TGTGCCAGCAGCAATGACAGGGTTTTCTACACTGAAGCTTTCTTT. V usage is TRBV7-2 and J usage is TRBJ1-1, with 7 nucleotides matching TRBD1. This CDR3 is built from 15 residues. Germline assignment: CDR1 SGHTA and CDR2 FQGNSA. With 5 bases clipped from V and 3 bases from J, the junction kept 9 bases outside the gene matches.

This clonotype was recorded a few times. The rearrangement joins TRBV10-3 to TRBJ2-3; 8 bases line up with TRBD2. The CDR3 sequence is 14 residues long. V dropped 4 bases and J dropped 4; count of bases not matched to a gene: 4. Germline V gene sequence: CDR1 ENHRY, CDR2 SYGVKD. The CDR3 DNA reads as TGTGCCATCAGTGGCCCAGCGGGGGCAGATACGCAGTATTTT. Its translation: CAISGPAGADTQYF.

The table lists this clonotype with a few counts. The rearrangement links TRBV7-8 to TRBJ1-5; TRBD1 might be the D (5 bases). The CDR3 covers 13 residues. The V end was cut by 5 bases, the J end by 6 bases, with 11 bases between. Germline CDR1 is SGHVS and CDR2 is FQNEAQ. DNA for the CDR3: TGTGCCAGCAGCATGCAGGGCTTTCAGCCCCAGCATTTT. Translated: CASSMQGFQPQHF.

This clonotype was seen at least ten times. The rearrangement uses TRBV18 and TRBJ2-1; 7 bases fit TRBD1. The length of the CDR3 is 15 residues. Trimming at V came to 1 base and at J to 5 bases, leaving 5 bases not matched to a gene. Germline V gene data show CDR1 as KGHSH and CDR2 as LQKENI. CDR3 DNA: TGTGCCAGCTCACCACGAGGACAGGCCGACAATGAGCAGTTCTTC. It is translated as CASSPRGQADNEQFF.

This clonotype was counted many times. The genes are TRBV7-8 and TRBJ2-3; D unclear. CDR1 and CDR2 from the germline V gene are SGHVS and FQNEAQ. Trimming left V 2 bases short and J 7 bases short, with 10 bases between. The CDR3 sequence is 13 residues long. This CDR3 reads CASSLPARHTQYF. The CDR3 DNA sequence: TGTGCCAGCAGCTTACCAGCCCGCCATACGCAGTATTTT.

This chain links TRBV6-5 with TRBJ2-3; D is undetermined. Germline V gene lookup returns CDR1 MNHEY and CDR2 SVGAGI. The CDR3 contains 15 residues. The germline V and J ends were trimmed by 2 bases and 0 bases, with 9 bases remaining between them. CDR3 sequence (DNA): TGTGCCAGCAGTTACAACGGTCGAAGCACAGATACGCAGTATTTT. This codes for CASSYNGRSTDTQYF.

In this sample, this clonotype turned up many times. CDR3 sequence: CASTANEKLFF. The CDR3, as DNA: TGTGCCAGCACGGCTAATGAAAAACTGTTTTTT. The chain has TRBV2 and TRBJ1-4; D gene uncertain. Germline CDR1 is SNHLY and CDR2 is FYNNEI. V lost 7 bases, J lost 3 bases, and 3 bases lay in between. This CDR3 has 11 residues.

The rearrangement links TRBV20-1 to TRBJ1-2; 7 nucleotides align to TRBD1. J was trimmed by 0 bases and V by 4 bases; bases with no gene match: 2. The CDR3 loop spans 13 amino acids. Per germline, CDR1 DFQATT and CDR2 SNEGSKA (reference sequence). CDR3 bases: TGCAGTGCTACTGGACAGGCTAACTATGGCTACACCTTC. It is translated as CSATGQANYGYTF.

The CDR3 sequence: CASSPAGIAGVNEQYF. The CDR3 bases are TGCGCCAGCAGTCCAGCCGGGATAGCGGGAGTGAACGAGCAGTACTTC. V gene TRBV5-1 combines with J gene TRBJ2-7; TRBD2 aligns across 9 bases. The CDR3 is 16 residues long. After removal of 5 bases from V and 5 bases from J, the junction contained 14 bases not matched to a gene. From germline, CDR1 is SGHRS and CDR2 YFSETQ.

This clonotype showed up many times. The chain links TRBV7-9 to TRBJ1-3; TRBD1 might be the D (6 bases). CDR1 is SEHNR and CDR2 is FQNEAQ in the germline V gene (reference sequence). The V and J ends lost 2 bases and 6 bases respectively, with 14 bases between them. The CDR3 has 15 residues. The CDR3 here is CASSLLQGAENTIYF. The CDR3 DNA reads as TGTGCCAGCAGCTTATTACAGGGTGCTGAAAACACCATATATTTT.

This clonotype was seen repeatedly, ten times or more. The CDR3 DNA sequence: TGTGCCAGCAGCTCCGGGTCTCACTACGAGCAGTACTTC. This encodes CASSSGSHYEQYF. The V call is TRBV27, the J call TRBJ2-7; D ambiguous. Germline V gene sequence: CDR1 MNHEY, CDR2 SMNVEV (reference sequence). The CDR3 spans 13 residues. V lost 6 bases to trimming and J lost 3 bases, with 12 bases between them.

This rearrangement joins TRBV20-1 to TRBJ1-1; D gene uncertain. The V end was cut by 5 bases, the J end by 4 bases, with 14 bases between. The CDR3 runs 13 residues. Looked up from germline, CDR1 is DFQATT and CDR2 is SNEGSKA (reference sequence). CDR3 nucleotide sequence: TGCAGTGCTCCGAGTCCCTTGGGCACTGAAGCTTTCTTT. Its translation is CSAPSPLGTEAFF.

This clonotype turned up a few times. V is TRBV29-1 and J is TRBJ2-3; TRBD1 or TRBD2 may be the D gene (5 bases each). The germline V and J ends were trimmed by 6 bases and 2 bases, with 15 bases remaining between them. The CDR3 sequence is 14 residues long. Per germline, CDR1 SQVTM and CDR2 ANQGSEA. CDR3 residues: CSVLRGTNTDTQYF. Written as DNA, the CDR3 is TGCAGCGTCCTTAGAGGGACCAACACAGATACGCAGTATTTT.

This clonotype has a count of ten or more. The chain is built from TRBV11-2 and TRBJ2-5; tentative D call: TRBD2 (6 bases). V lost 0 bases and J 1 base, leaving 18 bases between the germline ends. Germline values: CDR1 SGHAT, CDR2 FQNNGV. The CDR3 sequence is 18 residues long. CDR3 DNA: TGTGCCAGCAGCTTAGATCAGGGAGGACTGCCTAGCCAAGAGACCCAGTACTTC. Its translation is CASSLDQGGLPSQETQYF.

This clonotype showed up just a few times. This rearrangement joins TRBV9 to TRBJ2-7; TRBD2 matches 7 bases. The CDR3 is made up of 13 amino acids. Germline V gene data show CDR1 as SGDLS and CDR2 as YYNGEE. Losses at the gene ends were 4 bases for V and 7 bases for J; bases not matched to a gene: 8. CDR3 in DNA: TGTGCCAGCAGCCTGACTAGCTTCGGGGAGCAGTACTTC. Its protein product is CASSLTSFGEQYF.

This clonotype came up a few times. The chain links TRBV20-1 to TRBJ2-3, with 9 bases fitting TRBD2. The junction had 7 bases not matched to a gene; V was cut back by 5 bases and J by 1 base. The CDR3 length is 15 residues. From germline, CDR1 is DFQATT and CDR2 SNEGSKA (reference sequence). The CDR3 loop reads CSAVLAGVRTDTQYF. The CDR3 DNA reads TGCAGTGCTGTTTTAGCGGGGGTACGCACAGATACGCAGTATTTT.

In its sample, this clonotype was seen a few times. The chain couples TRBV5-1 to TRBJ1-1, with a weak D call TRBD1 (5 bases). Germline V gene lookup returns CDR1 SGHRS and CDR2 YFSETQ. The CDR3 contains 14 residues. V was shortened by 0 bases and J by 2 bases, with 8 bases between the two germline ends. CDR3: CASSLGQPNTEAFF. CDR3 in DNA: TGCGCCAGCAGCTTGGGACAGCCTAACACTGAAGCTTTCTTT. The full variable domain, with the rest looked up from reference TRBV5-1 and TRBJ1-1, is KAGVTQTPRYLIKTRGQQVTLSCSPISGHRSVSWYQQTPGQGLQFLFEYFSETQRNKGNFPGRFSGRQFSNSRSEMNVSTLELGDSALYLCASSLGQPNTEAFFGQGTRLTVV.

The J gene is TRBJ2-1, the V gene TRBV19; a weak D match, TRBD1 (5 bases). The V end lost 7 bases, the J end lost 6 bases, and 13 bases lay between the germline ends. The germline V gene encodes CDR1 LNHDA and CDR2 SQIVND (reference sequence). This CDR3 region has 13 residues. The CDR3 loop reads CASTLRQSNEQFF. The CDR3, as DNA: TGTGCCAGTACCCTTCGACAGTCCAATGAGCAGTTCTTC. Together with reference TRBV19 and TRBJ2-1, the CDR3 gives the full variable domain: DGGITQSPKYLFRKEGQNVTLSCEQNLNHDAMYWYRQDPGQGLRLIYYSQIVNDFQKGDIAEGYSVSREKKESFPLTVTSAQKNPTAFYLCASTLRQSNEQFFGPGTRLTVL.

V usage is TRBV4-2 and J usage is TRBJ1-2, with TRBD1 matching over 7 bases. Germline V gene sequence: CDR1 LGHNA, CDR2 YNFKEQ. Trimming took 4 bases from V and 7 from J; bases not matched to a gene: 6. This CDR3 is built from 13 residues. The CDR3 bases are TGTGCCAGCAGCCCCGCACCAGGGGGTGGCTACACCTTC. Protein product: CASSPAPGGGYTF.

This clonotype was seen a handful of times. The chain uses TRBV20-1 and TRBJ2-4; 13 nucleotides match TRBD2. The J segment lost 1 base and the V segment lost 5 bases, leaving 8 bases of the junction unmatched. CDR3 length equals 17 residues. Per germline, CDR1 DFQATT and CDR2 SNEGSKA (reference sequence). The CDR3 protein is CSAEKTSGGAAKNIQYF. In nucleotides, the CDR3 is TGCAGTGCTGAAAAAACTAGCGGGGGGGCGGCCAAAAACATTCAGTACTTC.

The chain employs TRBV29-1 and TRBJ2-1; TRBD1 or TRBD2 may be the D gene (7 bases each). The ends were cut back, 4 bases at V and 9 bases at J, with 28 bases in the middle. The CDR3 sequence is 17 residues long. CDR1 is SQVTM, CDR2 ANQGSEA, per germline. The DNA for the CDR3 is TGCAGCGTTGCGGGACAGCCATTTGATGGGGGCGGGAGTGAGCAGTTCTTC. Its translation: CSVAGQPFDGGGSEQFF.

Ten or more counts support this clonotype. J is TRBJ2-2 and V is TRBV7-9, with TRBD1 matching over 7 bases. The CDR3 is 17 residues long. Per the germline V gene, CDR1 is SEHNR and CDR2 is FQNEAQ (reference sequence). Germline trimming cut 7 bases from V and 0 bases from J; bases unmatched to any gene: 11. The CDR3 bases are TGTGCCAGCATTGAGGGTCCAGGGACAGCGAACACCGGGGAGCTGTTTTTT. Protein product: CASIEGPGTANTGELFF.